Many counts were recorded for the clone carrying this T cell receptor beta chain. The antigen remains undetermined. The sample is drawn from a study of blood T cells in healthy people across ages. A sample-barcoded 5' primer and a J-beta primer mix were used in a second PCR of roughly 6 to 11 cycles. MiXCR, applied by TCRdb to the 5' RACE reads, yields one record per CDR3 protein. The sample yields some 900,000 distinct CDR3 sequences, around 49% seen once. Study findings and constraints: Greater diversity and more naive CD4+ cells were seen in long-lived donors than in aged donors.

The germline V and J ends were trimmed by 5 bases and 4 bases, with 12 bases remaining between them. CDR3 length: 13 amino acids. Germline V gives CDR1 ENHRY, CDR2 SYGVKD. This sequence originates from a man between 25 and 39 years old in good health. This rearrangement joins TRBV10-3 to TRBJ2-7, with D hard to call. The material sequenced was blood. CDR3 protein: CAISRRQDYEQYF. CDR3 bases: TGTGCCATCAGTAGAAGACAAGATTACGAGCAGTACTTC.